The 12 T cell receptor beta chains below all came from one sample that was sequenced in a study of response to subunit inactivated influenza vaccine. A single record per CDR3 protein comes from TCRdb applying MiXCR to the RT-PCR reads. The table shows about 620,000 distinct CDR3 sequences, with 12% occurring only once. The starting material was PBMCs from blood, obtained on the day of vaccination. Receptor source: a man aged 50 to 59 who received an inactivated influenza vaccine.

The V and J genes are TRBV7-9 and TRBJ2-7; 9 nucleotides match TRBD1. V lost 5 bases and J lost 5; bases outside the gene matches: 4. Germline lookup yields CDR1 SEHNR and CDR2 FQNEAQ (reference sequence). CDR3 size: 13 residues. The CDR3 sequence: CASSPRQGDEQYF. The CDR3 nucleotides read TGTGCCAGCAGCCCCCGACAGGGGGACGAGCAGTACTTC.

The sample holds many counts of this clonotype. This sequence joins TRBV4-2 and TRBJ2-1; D is ambiguous. CDR1 is LGHNA, CDR2 YNFKEQ, per germline. Trimming pared 0 bases from V and 2 bases from J, leaving 11 bases between. CDR3 length equals 16 residues. The DNA of the CDR3 is TGTGCCAGCAGCCAAGATAGGGCGTCCACCTACAATGAGCAGTTCTTC. Protein product: CASSQDRASTYNEQFF.

This clonotype appeared a few times. The V call is TRBV7-2, the J call TRBJ2-7; TRBD1 is a possible D gene (6 bases). Germline CDR1 SGHTA, CDR2 FQGNSA. This CDR3 has 17 residues. Trimming took 1 base from V and 0 from J, leaving 16 bases between them. CDR3 protein: CASSLVKTGPPSYEQYF. CDR3 coding DNA: TGTGCCAGCAGCTTAGTCAAAACAGGGCCCCCCTCCTACGAGCAGTACTTC. Variable domain in full (rest from reference TRBV7-2 and TRBJ2-7): GAGVSQSPSNKVTEKGKDVELRCDPISGHTALYWYRQSLGQGLEFLIYFQGNSAPDKSGLPSDRFSAERTGGSVSTLTIQRTQQEDSAVYLCASSLVKTGPPSYEQYFGPGTRLTVT.

This clonotype appeared many times. This chain links TRBV7-9 with TRBJ2-2; no definite D call. The CDR3 loop spans 12 amino acids. Germline lookup yields CDR1 SEHNR and CDR2 FQNEAQ (reference sequence). The V gene lost 6 bases and the J gene lost 1 base, with 3 bases spanning the gap. The CDR3 sequence is CASRQNTGELFF. CDR3 coding DNA: TGTGCCAGCAGACAGAACACCGGGGAGCTGTTTTTT.

The V gene is TRBV12-3 or TRBV12-4, the J gene TRBJ2-1; D unresolved. The CDR3 extends over 13 amino acids. V lost 10 bases, J lost 5 bases, and 15 bases lay in between. As DNA, the CDR3 is TGTGCCACCCATGATATTGGAGACAATGAGCAGTTCTTC. Translated: CATHDIGDNEQFF.

V and J are TRBV4-1 and TRBJ1-3; 7 bases are shared with TRBD1. The CDR3 is 15 residues long. The V gene end was trimmed by 4 bases and the J gene end by 2 bases; junction bases not matched to a gene: 5. In germline, CDR1 is MGHRA, CDR2 YSYEKL. The CDR3, as DNA: TGCGCCAGCAGCCCCGAAGACAGGGCTGGAAACACCATATATTTT. Protein sequence: CASSPEDRAGNTIYF.

This clonotype was detected a few times. This rearrangement joins TRBV29-1 to TRBJ2-3; D gene ambiguous. The CDR3 is made up of 11 amino acids. Trimming took off 7 bases at V and 6 bases at J, with 11 bases between the two ends. Germline V gene lookup returns CDR1 SQVTM and CDR2 ANQGSEA. The CDR3 DNA follows: TGCAGCGCCGAGCTACCGGATACGCAGTATTTT. Amino acid sequence: CSAELPDTQYF.

This clonotype showed up just a few times. The J gene is TRBJ2-7, the V gene TRBV7-2; D is unresolved. V was clipped by 1 base and J by 2 bases, with 12 bases between them. The CDR3 spans 15 residues. CDR1 SGHTA and CDR2 FQGNSA come from the germline V gene. The CDR3 loop reads CASSLDYRTTYEQYF. CDR3 DNA sequence: TGTGCCAGCAGCTTAGATTACAGAACTACCTACGAGCAGTACTTC. Complete variable domain (other parts from reference TRBV7-2 and TRBJ2-7): GAGVSQSPSNKVTEKGKDVELRCDPISGHTALYWYRQSLGQGLEFLIYFQGNSAPDKSGLPSDRFSAERTGGSVSTLTIQRTQQEDSAVYLCASSLDYRTTYEQYFGPGTRLTVT.

The V and J genes are TRBV24-1 and TRBJ2-3; a possible D gene is TRBD2 (6 bases). Germline lookup yields CDR1 KGHDR and CDR2 SFDVKD. Trimming shortened V by 10 bases and J by 3 bases, and 10 bases separated the two germline ends. The CDR3 length is 12 residues. CDR3: CATSLATDTQYF. CDR3 DNA: TGTGCCACGTCACTAGCTACAGATACGCAGTATTTT.

The chain combines TRBV11-3 with TRBJ2-7; 8 bases map to TRBD2. Germline values: CDR1 SGHNT, CDR2 YENEEA. Losses at the gene ends were 5 bases for V and 7 bases for J; bases not matched to a gene: 7. The CDR3 is made up of 13 amino acids. The CDR3: CASSSGSLREQYF. In DNA form, the CDR3 reads TGTGCCAGCAGCAGCGGGAGCCTTAGAGAGCAGTACTTC.

This chain connects TRBV20-1 to TRBJ2-1; 8 bases match TRBD2. After removal of 6 bases from V and 1 base from J, the junction contained 8 bases not matched to a gene. Germline-derived CDR1 and CDR2 are DFQATT and SNEGSKA (reference sequence). The CDR3 contains 15 residues. CDR3 sequence reads: CSARVAGFSYNEQFF. The DNA of the CDR3 is TGCAGTGCCAGGGTAGCGGGGTTTTCCTACAATGAGCAGTTCTTC.

The chain is built from TRBV4-1 and TRBJ2-7; TRBD1 agrees at 7 bases. Trimming at V came to 1 base and at J to 2 bases, leaving 5 bases not matched to a gene. Germline V gene sequence: CDR1 MGHRA, CDR2 YSYEKL. This CDR3 has 15 residues. Written as DNA, the CDR3 is TGCGCCAGCAGCCAAGCCGGGACAGTTACCTACGAGCAGTACTTC. This gives the protein CASSQAGTVTYEQYF.